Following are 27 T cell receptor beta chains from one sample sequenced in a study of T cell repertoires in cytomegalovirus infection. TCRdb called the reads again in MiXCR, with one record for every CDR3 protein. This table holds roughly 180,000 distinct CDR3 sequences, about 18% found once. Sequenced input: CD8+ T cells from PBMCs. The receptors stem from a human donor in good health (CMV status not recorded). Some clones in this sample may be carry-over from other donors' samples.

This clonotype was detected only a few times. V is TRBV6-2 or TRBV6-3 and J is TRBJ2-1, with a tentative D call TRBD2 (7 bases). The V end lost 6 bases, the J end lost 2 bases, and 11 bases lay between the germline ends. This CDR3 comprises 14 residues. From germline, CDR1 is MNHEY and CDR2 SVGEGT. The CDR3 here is CASRRGATYNEQFF. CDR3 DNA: TGTGCCAGCAGACGGGGGGCGACCTACAATGAGCAGTTCTTC.

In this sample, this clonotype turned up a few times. The CDR3 reads CASSLHRVLSYEQYF. CDR3 DNA sequence: TGTGCCAGCAGCCTACACAGGGTACTTTCCTACGAGCAGTACTTC. The chain links TRBV28 to TRBJ2-7; possibly TRBD1 for D (6 bases). V lost 6 bases and J lost 1, with 16 bases in between. Germline CDR1 MDHEN, CDR2 SYDVKM. The CDR3 is 15 residues long.

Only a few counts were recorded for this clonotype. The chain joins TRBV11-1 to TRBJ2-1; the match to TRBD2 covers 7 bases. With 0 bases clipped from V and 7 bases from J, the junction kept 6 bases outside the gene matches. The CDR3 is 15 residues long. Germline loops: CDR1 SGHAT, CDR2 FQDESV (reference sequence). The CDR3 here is CASSLAGSGENEQFF. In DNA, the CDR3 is TGTGCCAGCAGCTTAGCGGGGAGCGGGGAAAATGAGCAGTTCTTC.

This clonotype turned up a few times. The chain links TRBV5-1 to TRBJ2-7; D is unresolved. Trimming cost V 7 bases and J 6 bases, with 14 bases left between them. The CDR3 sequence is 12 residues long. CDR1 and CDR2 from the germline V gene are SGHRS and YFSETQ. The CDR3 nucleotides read TGCGCCAGCCCTACCAGGACCGGCGAGCAGTACTTC. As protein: CASPTRTGEQYF.

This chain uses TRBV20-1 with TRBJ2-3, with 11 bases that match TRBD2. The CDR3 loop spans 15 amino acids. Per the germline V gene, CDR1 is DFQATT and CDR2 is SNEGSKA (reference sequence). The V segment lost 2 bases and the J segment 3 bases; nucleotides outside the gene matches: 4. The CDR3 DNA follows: TGCAGTGCTAGATTAGCGGGGGGGCGGACAGATACGCAGTATTTT. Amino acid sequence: CSARLAGGRTDTQYF.

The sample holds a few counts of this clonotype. Here the CDR3 reads CASTPTGAAGYTF. The CDR3 DNA follows: TGTGCCAGTACCCCTACAGGGGCTGCTGGCTACACCTTC. The J gene is TRBJ1-2, the V gene TRBV19; 7 nucleotides match TRBD1. V lost 7 bases, J lost 7 bases, and 9 bases stayed unmatched. This CDR3 spans 13 amino acids. Germline loops: CDR1 LNHDA, CDR2 SQIVND (reference sequence).

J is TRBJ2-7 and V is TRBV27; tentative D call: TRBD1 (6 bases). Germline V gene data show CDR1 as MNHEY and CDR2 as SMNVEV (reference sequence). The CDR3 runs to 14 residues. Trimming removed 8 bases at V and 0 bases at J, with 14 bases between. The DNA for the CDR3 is TGTGCCAGCTCGAATTGGGGGCTCTCCTACGAGCAGTACTTC. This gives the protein CASSNWGLSYEQYF.

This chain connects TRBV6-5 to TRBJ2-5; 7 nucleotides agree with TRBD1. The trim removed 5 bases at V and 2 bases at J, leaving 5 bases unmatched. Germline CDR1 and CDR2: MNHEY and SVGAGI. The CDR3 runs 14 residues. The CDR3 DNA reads TGTGCCAGCAGTGCAGACAGGGCACAAGAGACCCAGTACTTC. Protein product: CASSADRAQETQYF.

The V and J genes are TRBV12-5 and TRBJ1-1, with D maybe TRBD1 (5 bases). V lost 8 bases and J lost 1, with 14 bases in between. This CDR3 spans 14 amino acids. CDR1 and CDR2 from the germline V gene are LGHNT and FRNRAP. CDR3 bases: TGTGCTAGTTGCCAAGGGGCCCCGAACACTGAAGCTTTCTTT. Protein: CASCQGAPNTEAFF.

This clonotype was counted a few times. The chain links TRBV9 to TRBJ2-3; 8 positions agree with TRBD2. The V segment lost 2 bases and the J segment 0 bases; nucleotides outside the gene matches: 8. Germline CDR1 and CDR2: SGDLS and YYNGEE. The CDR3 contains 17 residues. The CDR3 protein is CASSVAGGDSSTDTQYF. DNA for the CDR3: TGTGCCAGCAGCGTTGCGGGGGGAGATTCTAGCACAGATACGCAGTATTTT.

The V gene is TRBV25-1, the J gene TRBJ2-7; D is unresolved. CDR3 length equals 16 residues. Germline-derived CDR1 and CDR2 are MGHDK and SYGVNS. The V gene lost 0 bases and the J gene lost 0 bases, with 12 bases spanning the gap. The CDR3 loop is CASSEYAGIDSYEQYF. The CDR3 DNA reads TGTGCCAGCAGTGAATATGCTGGGATCGACTCCTACGAGCAGTACTTC.

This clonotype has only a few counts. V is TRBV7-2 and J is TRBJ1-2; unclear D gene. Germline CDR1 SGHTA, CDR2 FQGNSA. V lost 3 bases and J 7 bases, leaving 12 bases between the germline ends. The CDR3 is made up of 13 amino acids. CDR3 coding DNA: TGTGCCAGCAGCTTCGGCCAGGTATCTGGCTACACCTTC. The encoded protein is CASSFGQVSGYTF.

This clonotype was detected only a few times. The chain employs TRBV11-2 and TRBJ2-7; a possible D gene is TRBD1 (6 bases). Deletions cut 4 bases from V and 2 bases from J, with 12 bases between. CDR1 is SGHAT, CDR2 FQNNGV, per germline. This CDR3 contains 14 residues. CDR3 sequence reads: CASSSGRGPYEQYF. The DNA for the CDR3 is TGTGCCAGCAGCTCCGGCAGGGGACCCTACGAGCAGTACTTC. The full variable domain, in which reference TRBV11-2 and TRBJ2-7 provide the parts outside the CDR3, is EAGVAQSPRYKIIEKRQSVAFWCNPISGHATLYWYQQILGQGPKLLIQFQNNGVVDDSQLPKDRFSAERLKGVDSTLKIQPAKLEDSAVYLCASSSGRGPYEQYFGPGTRLTVT.

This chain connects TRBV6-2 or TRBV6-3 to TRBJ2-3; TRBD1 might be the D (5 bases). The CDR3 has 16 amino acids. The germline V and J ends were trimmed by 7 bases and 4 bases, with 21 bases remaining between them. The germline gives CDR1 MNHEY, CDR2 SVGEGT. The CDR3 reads CASNKDWAGIPDTQYF. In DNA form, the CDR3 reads TGTGCCAGCAACAAGGATTGGGCAGGGATCCCAGATACGCAGTATTTT.

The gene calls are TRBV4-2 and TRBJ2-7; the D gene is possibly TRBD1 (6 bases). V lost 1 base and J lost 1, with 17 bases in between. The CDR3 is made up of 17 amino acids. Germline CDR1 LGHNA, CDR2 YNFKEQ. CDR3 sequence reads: CASSQVVAGVSSYEQYF. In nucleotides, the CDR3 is TGTGCCAGCAGCCAAGTAGTGGCAGGGGTTTCATCCTACGAGCAGTACTTC.

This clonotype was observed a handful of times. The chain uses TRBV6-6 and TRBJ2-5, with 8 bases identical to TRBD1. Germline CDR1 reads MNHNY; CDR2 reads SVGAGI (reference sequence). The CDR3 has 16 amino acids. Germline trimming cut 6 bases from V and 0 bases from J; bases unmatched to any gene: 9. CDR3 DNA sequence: TGTGCCAGCAGCCTAGGGGGCAGGGGGCACCAAGAGACCCAGTACTTC. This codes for CASSLGGRGHQETQYF.

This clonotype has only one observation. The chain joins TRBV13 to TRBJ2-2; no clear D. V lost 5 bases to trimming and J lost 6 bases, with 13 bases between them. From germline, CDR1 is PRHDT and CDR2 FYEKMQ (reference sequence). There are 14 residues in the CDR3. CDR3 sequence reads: CASSRTGRAGELFF. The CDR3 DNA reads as TGTGCCAGCAGCCGGACGGGCCGCGCCGGGGAGCTGTTTTTT.

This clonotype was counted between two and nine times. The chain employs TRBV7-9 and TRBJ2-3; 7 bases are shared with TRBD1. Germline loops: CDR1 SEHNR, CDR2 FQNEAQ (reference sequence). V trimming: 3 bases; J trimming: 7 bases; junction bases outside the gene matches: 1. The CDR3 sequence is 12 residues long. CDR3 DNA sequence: TGTGCCAGCAGCTTCAGGGGGAATACGCAGTATTTT. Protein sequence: CASSFRGNTQYF. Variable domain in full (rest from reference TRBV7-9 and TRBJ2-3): DTGVSQNPRHKITKRGQNVTFRCDPISEHNRLYWYRQTLGQGPEFLTYFQNEAQLEKSRLLSDRFSAERPKGSFSTLEIQRTEQGDSAMYLCASSFRGNTQYFGPGTRLTVL.

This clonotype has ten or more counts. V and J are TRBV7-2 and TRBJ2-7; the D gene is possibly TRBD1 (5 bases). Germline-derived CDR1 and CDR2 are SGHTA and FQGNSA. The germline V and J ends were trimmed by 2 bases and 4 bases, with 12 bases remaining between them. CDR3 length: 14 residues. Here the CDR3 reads CASSLQDKFYEQYF. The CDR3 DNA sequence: TGTGCCAGCAGCTTACAGGACAAGTTTTACGAGCAGTACTTC.

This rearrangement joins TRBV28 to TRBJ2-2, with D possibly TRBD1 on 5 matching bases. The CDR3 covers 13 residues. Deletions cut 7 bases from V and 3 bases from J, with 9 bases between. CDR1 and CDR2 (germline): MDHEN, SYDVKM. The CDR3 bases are TGTGCCAGCACCAGACAGTACACCGGGGAGCTGTTTTTT. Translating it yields CASTRQYTGELFF.

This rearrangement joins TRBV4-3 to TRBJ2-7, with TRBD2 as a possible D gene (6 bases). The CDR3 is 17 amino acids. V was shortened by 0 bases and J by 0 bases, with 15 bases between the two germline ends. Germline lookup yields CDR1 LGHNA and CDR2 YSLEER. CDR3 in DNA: TGCGCCAGCAGCCAAGAATTAGTAGCGGAGAGCTCCTACGAGCAGTACTTC. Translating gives CASSQELVAESSYEQYF.

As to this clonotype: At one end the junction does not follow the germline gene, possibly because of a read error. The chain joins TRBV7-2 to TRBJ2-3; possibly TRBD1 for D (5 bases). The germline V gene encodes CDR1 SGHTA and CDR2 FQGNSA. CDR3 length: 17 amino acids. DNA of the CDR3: TGTGCCAACAGCTTAGCTGGGGCAGGGCGGAGCACAGATACGCAGTATTTT. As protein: CANSLAGAGRSTDTQYF. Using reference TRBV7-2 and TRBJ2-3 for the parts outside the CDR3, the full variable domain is GAGVSQSPSNKVTEKGKDVELRCDPISGHTALYWYRQSLGQGLEFLIYFQGNSAPDKSGLPSDRFSAERTGGSVSTLTIQRTQQEDSAVYLCANSLAGAGRSTDTQYFGPGTRLTVL.

The CDR3 reads CASSLSGGGVEAFF. The CDR3 DNA reads TGCGCCAGCAGCCTTTCGGGAGGGGGAGTTGAAGCTTTCTTT. V gene TRBV5-1 combines with J gene TRBJ1-1, with D possibly TRBD1 on 6 matching bases. The CDR3 runs 14 residues. Looked up from germline, CDR1 is SGHRS and CDR2 is YFSETQ. Trimming stripped 4 bases from V and 7 bases from J, with 17 bases between.

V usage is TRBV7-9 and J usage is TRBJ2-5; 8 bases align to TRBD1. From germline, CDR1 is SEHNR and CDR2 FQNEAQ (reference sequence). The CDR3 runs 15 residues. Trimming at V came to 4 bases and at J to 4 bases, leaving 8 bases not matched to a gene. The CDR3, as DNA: TGTGCCAGCAGCTCCACGACAGGGGCGTTAGAGACCCAGTACTTC. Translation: CASSSTTGALETQYF.

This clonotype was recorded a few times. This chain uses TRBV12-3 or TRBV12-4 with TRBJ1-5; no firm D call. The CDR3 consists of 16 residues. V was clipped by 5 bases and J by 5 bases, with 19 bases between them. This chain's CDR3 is CASSQTSSSVHQPQHF. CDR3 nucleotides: TGTGCCAGCAGTCAAACCTCATCATCCGTACATCAGCCCCAGCATTTT.

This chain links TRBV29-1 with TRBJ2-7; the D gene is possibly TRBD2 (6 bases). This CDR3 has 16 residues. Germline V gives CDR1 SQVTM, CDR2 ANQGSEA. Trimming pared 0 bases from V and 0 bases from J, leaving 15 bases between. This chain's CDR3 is CSVEDTGTASSYEQYF. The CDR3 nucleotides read TGCAGCGTTGAAGATACCGGGACTGCGAGCTCCTACGAGCAGTACTTC.

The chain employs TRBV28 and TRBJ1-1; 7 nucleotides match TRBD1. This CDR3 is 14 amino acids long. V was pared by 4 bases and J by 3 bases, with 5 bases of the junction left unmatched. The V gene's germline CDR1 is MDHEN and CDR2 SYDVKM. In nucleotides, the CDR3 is TGTGCCAGCAGTTCATCCCAGGGGGACACTGAAGCTTTCTTT. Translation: CASSSSQGDTEAFF.